Following are 11 T cell receptor beta chains from one sample sequenced in a study of cytomegalovirus exposure and HLA in healthy donors. A multiplex PCR was run with 60 Vbeta primers and 13 Jbeta primers. Repertoires were generated with immunoSEQ multiplex PCR, while TCRdb's copy carries only in-frame clones and drops some. The sample holds 170,000 or so clones; approximately 80% are singletons and the top ten take around 0.46%. The sequenced sample was PBMCs. These receptors all come from a woman in her fifties or sixties in good health and CMV-seronegative.

V is TRBV10-2 and J is TRBJ1-5; TRBD1 aligns across 12 bases. In germline, CDR1 is WSHSY, CDR2 SAAADI. The V segment lost 6 bases and the J segment 7 bases; nucleotides outside the gene matches: 4. The CDR3 spans 14 residues. The CDR3 nucleotides read TGCGCCAGCAGGGGACAGGGGGCAGGGCAGCCCCAGCATTTT. Translating gives CASRGQGAGQPQHF.

The V gene is TRBV15, the J gene TRBJ2-1, with 7 bases identical to TRBD1. This CDR3 is 16 amino acids long. J was trimmed by 6 bases and V by 4 bases; bases with no gene match: 12. The germline V gene encodes CDR1 LNHNV and CDR2 YYDKDF (reference sequence). CDR3 loop: CATSTGQFGLGNEQFF. CDR3 nucleotide sequence: TGTGCCACCAGCACGGGACAGTTCGGTCTAGGCAATGAGCAGTTCTTC.

V is TRBV5-1 and J is TRBJ2-3; 9 nucleotides agree with TRBD2. V shed 0 bases and J 3 bases; nucleotides not matched to a gene: 5. This CDR3 has 16 residues. From germline, CDR1 is SGHRS and CDR2 YFSETQ. CDR3 residues: CASSLGASGVTDTQYF. The CDR3, as DNA: TGCGCCAGCAGCTTGGGGGCTAGCGGGGTTACAGATACGCAGTATTTT.

The chain couples TRBV25-1 to TRBJ1-2; TRBD1 matches at 7 bases. Germline V gives CDR1 MGHDK, CDR2 SYGVNS. The CDR3 covers 13 residues. J lost 6 bases, V lost 0 bases, and 1 base had no gene match. CDR3 DNA sequence: TGTGCCAGCAGTGAATATACAGGGGATGGCTACACCTTC. As protein: CASSEYTGDGYTF.

This clone was observed a single time. The chain joins TRBV5-6 to TRBJ2-1, with 9 bases lining up with TRBD2. CDR3 length: 15 residues. Germline V gene sequence: CDR1 SGHDT, CDR2 YYEEEE. Trimming cost V 2 bases and J 3 bases; bases outside gene matches: 3. The CDR3 DNA reads as TGTGCCAGCAGCTTAGCGGGGGGAATCTACAATGAGCAGTTCTTC. Its protein is CASSLAGGIYNEQFF.

This sequence joins TRBV6-6 and TRBJ2-2; D call uncertain. Deletions cut 7 bases from V and 0 bases from J, with 9 bases between. The CDR3 covers 14 residues. CDR1 and CDR2 from the germline V gene are MNHNY and SVGAGI (reference sequence). The CDR3 spells CASTNPANTGELFF. The DNA of the CDR3 is TGTGCCAGCACCAATCCGGCGAACACCGGGGAGCTGTTTTTT.

The chain recombines TRBV19 with TRBJ2-1; TRBD1 agrees at 7 bases. The CDR3 runs to 16 residues. The germline gives CDR1 LNHDA, CDR2 SQIVND (reference sequence). The trim removed 4 bases at V and 3 bases at J, leaving 9 bases unmatched. As DNA, the CDR3 is TGTGCCAGTAGTAGTCCCCGGGACAGCCGCTACAATGAGCAGTTCTTC. It specifies CASSSPRDSRYNEQFF.

This sequence joins TRBV28 and TRBJ1-5; 8 bases align to TRBD1. There are 20 residues in the CDR3. V dropped 4 bases and J dropped 0; count of bases not matched to a gene: 17. Germline-derived CDR1 and CDR2 are MDHEN and SYDVKM. Here the CDR3 DNA reads TGTGCCAGCAGTTGGCACAACCCGGGACAGGCATACTATAGCAATCAGCCCCAGCATTTT. Protein product: CASSWHNPGQAYYSNQPQHF.

The rearrangement links TRBV28 to TRBJ2-2; weak D call: TRBD1 (6 bases). Trimming cost V 3 bases and J 6 bases, with 14 bases left between them. Looked up from germline, CDR1 is MDHEN and CDR2 is SYDVKM. This CDR3 is built from 15 residues. The CDR3 is CASSLITGIAGELFF. In DNA, the CDR3 is TGTGCCAGCAGTTTGATCACAGGGATCGCCGGGGAGCTGTTTTTT.

The chain combines TRBV11-2 with TRBJ2-7; 12 nucleotides match TRBD2. Germline V CDR1 and CDR2: SGHAT, FQNNGV. The CDR3 consists of 16 residues. Trimming at V came to 5 bases and at J to 5 bases, leaving 10 bases not matched to a gene. CDR3 in DNA: TGTGCCAGCAGCACAACACTAGCGGGGGGTACCCACGAGCAGTACTTC. It is translated as CASSTTLAGGTHEQYF. The whole variable domain, remainder taken from reference TRBV11-2 and TRBJ2-7, is EAGVAQSPRYKIIEKRQSVAFWCNPISGHATLYWYQQILGQGPKLLIQFQNNGVVDDSQLPKDRFSAERLKGVDSTLKIQPAKLEDSAVYLCASSTTLAGGTHEQYFGPGTRLTVT.

This sequence joins TRBV6-4 and TRBJ2-7; a possible D gene is TRBD2 (7 bases). The germline CDR1 and CDR2 sequences are MRHNA and SNTAGT. The CDR3 sequence is 15 residues long. The V and J ends lost 5 bases and 1 base respectively, with 15 bases between them. The CDR3 reads CASSLEAGASYEQYF. In DNA, the CDR3 is TGTGCCAGCAGTCTTGAGGCGGGGGCGTCCTACGAGCAGTACTTC.